A single sample is the source of the 11 T cell receptor beta chains below, sequenced in a study of immune cell composition in non-small cell lung cancer. Here immunoSEQ multiplex PCR was the method, and the copy in TCRdb shows in-frame clones only, minus some. The sample yields 1,800 or so clones, around 82% seen once. Sequencing was done on a sample of lung tumor tissue. The receptors stem from a human donor with non-small cell lung cancer.

The chain has TRBV28 and TRBJ1-5; D may be TRBD1 (6 bases). CDR3 length: 15 amino acids. The V and J ends lost 7 bases and 4 bases respectively, with 17 bases between them. CDR1 MDHEN and CDR2 SYDVKM come from the germline V gene. The CDR3 loop reads CASTTGFMGNQPQHF. The CDR3 nucleotides read TGTGCCAGCACCACAGGGTTTATGGGGAATCAGCCCCAGCATTTT.

The chain uses TRBV4-1 and TRBJ2-3; 8 bases are shared with TRBD1. V shed 0 bases, J shed 3 bases, and the junction held 8 bases outside the gene matches. CDR3 length: 17 amino acids. Germline V gene data show CDR1 as MGHRA and CDR2 as YSYEKL. The CDR3: CASSQDGTGGRTDTQYF. The CDR3 nucleotides are TGCGCCAGCAGCCAAGACGGGACAGGTGGGAGAACAGATACGCAGTATTTT.

V and J are TRBV30 and TRBJ2-7, with D possibly TRBD1 on 6 matching bases. Trimming left V 5 bases short and J 2 bases short, with 10 bases between. This CDR3 has 12 amino acids. CDR1 and CDR2 from the germline V gene are GTSNPN and SVGIG (reference sequence). CDR3 in DNA: TGTGCCTGGCTAAAGGGGGCCTACGAGCAGTACTTC. Protein sequence: CAWLKGAYEQYF.

V and J are TRBV27 and TRBJ2-5; TRBD2 agrees at 7 bases. From germline, CDR1 is MNHEY and CDR2 SMNVEV (reference sequence). V trimming: 6 bases; J trimming: 5 bases; junction bases outside the gene matches: 6. There are 13 residues in the CDR3. The CDR3: CASSWRERETQYF. The CDR3, as DNA: TGTGCCAGCAGCTGGCGGGAGAGGGAGACCCAGTACTTC.

This clone was seen once. V is TRBV18 and J is TRBJ1-4, with 8 bases that match TRBD1. The CDR3 has 13 residues. Germline CDR1 is KGHSH and CDR2 is LQKENI. V dropped 1 base and J dropped 8; count of bases not matched to a gene: 0. CDR3 bases: TGTGCCAGCTCACCACGGACAGGGGAAAAACTGTTTTTT. This encodes CASSPRTGEKLFF.

This chain connects TRBV19 to TRBJ2-7, with TRBD2 matching 8 bases. This CDR3 is 13 amino acids long. Losses at the gene ends were 4 bases for V and 4 bases for J; bases not matched to a gene: 3. CDR1 is LNHDA, CDR2 SQIVND, per germline (reference sequence). CDR3 in DNA: TGTGCCAGTAGTAGCGGGGGGCAGTACGAGCAGTACTTC. Translation gives CASSSGGQYEQYF.

The chain recombines TRBV7-3 with TRBJ1-1; D unresolved. This CDR3 is 15 amino acids long. The ends were cut back, 2 bases at V and 2 bases at J, with 12 bases in the middle. CDR1 is SGHTA and CDR2 is FQGTGA in the germline V gene. The CDR3 region has the DNA TGTGCCAGCAGCTTACCCTACGAGGGTAACACTGAAGCTTTCTTT. Protein sequence: CASSLPYEGNTEAFF.

The genes are TRBV4-3 and TRBJ2-3; 9 positions match TRBD1. Germline assignment: CDR1 LGHNA and CDR2 YSLEER. The J segment lost 6 bases and the V segment lost 4 bases, leaving 8 bases of the junction unmatched. The CDR3 loop spans 15 amino acids. The CDR3 loop reads CASSLQGAASDTQYF. The DNA of the CDR3 is TGCGCCAGCAGCCTACAGGGGGCGGCGTCGGATACGCAGTATTTT.

J is TRBJ2-7 and V is TRBV28; the match to TRBD1 covers 7 bases. The CDR3 covers 14 residues. Germline CDR1 and CDR2: MDHEN and SYDVKM. The V and J ends lost 8 bases and 3 bases, in that order; junction bases with no gene match: 10. CDR3 in amino acids: CASVKGTAYYEQYF. DNA for the CDR3: TGTGCCAGCGTAAAGGGGACAGCGTACTACGAGCAGTACTTC.

The chain joins TRBV4-3 to TRBJ2-1; TRBD2 matches at 10 bases. CDR3 length equals 16 residues. The J segment lost 2 bases and the V segment lost 0 bases, leaving 1 base of the junction unmatched. CDR1 is LGHNA, CDR2 YSLEER, per germline. The CDR3 spells CASSQDGTSAYNEQFF. CDR3 DNA sequence: TGCGCCAGCAGCCAAGATGGGACTAGCGCCTACAATGAGCAGTTCTTC.

The chain carries TRBV11-2 and TRBJ2-5; 10 positions match TRBD2. CDR1 and CDR2 from the germline V gene are SGHAT and FQNNGV. The CDR3 covers 16 residues. V lost 3 bases to trimming and J lost 4 bases; unmatched junction nucleotides: 8. The chain's CDR3 is CASSFLAGAVRETQYF. In nucleotides, the CDR3 is TGTGCCAGCAGCTTTCTAGCGGGAGCCGTGAGAGAGACCCAGTACTTC.